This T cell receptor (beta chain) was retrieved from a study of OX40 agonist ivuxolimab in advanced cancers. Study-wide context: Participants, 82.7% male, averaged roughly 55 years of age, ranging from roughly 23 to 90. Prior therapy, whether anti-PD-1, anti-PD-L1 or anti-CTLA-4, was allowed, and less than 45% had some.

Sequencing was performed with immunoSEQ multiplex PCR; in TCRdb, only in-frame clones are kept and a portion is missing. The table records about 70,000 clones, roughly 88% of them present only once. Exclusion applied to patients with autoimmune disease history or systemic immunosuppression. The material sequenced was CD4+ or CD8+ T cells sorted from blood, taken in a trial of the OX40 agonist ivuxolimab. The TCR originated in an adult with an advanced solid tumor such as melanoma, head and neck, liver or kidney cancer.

DNA of the CDR3: TGTGCCAGCAGCTTACCCAAAATCGAGCAGTTCTTC. Encoded protein: CASSLPKIEQFF. The rearrangement uses TRBV7-9 and TRBJ2-1; no clear D gene. This CDR3 comprises 12 residues. Germline loops: CDR1 SEHNR, CDR2 FQNEAQ (reference sequence). Trimming pared 2 bases from V and 10 bases from J, leaving 9 bases between.